This T cell receptor beta chain was sequenced in a study of cytomegalovirus exposure and HLA in healthy donors. Study observations and caveats: First-cohort TCR clusters were later found to tend to co-occur in the 90 to 150 validation repertoires. Some TCR beta chains (164 of them) were listed as cytomegalovirus-associated. A few CMV-associated chains were confirmed in vitro to be specific for CMV antigens. Reports credit the classifier with highly specific, highly sensitive diagnosis of cytomegalovirus status.

This CDR3 has 16 amino acids. The junction had 12 bases not matched to a gene; V was cut back by 5 bases and J by 4 bases. The germline CDR1 and CDR2 sequences are SGHTS and YDEGEE. Method: immunoSEQ multiplex PCR; TCRdb's copy keeps in-frame clones and lacks some. The repertoire holds 100,000 to 150,000 clones, approximately 95% seen once, with less than 2% in the top ten. Worth noting for this clone: Its specificity is unknown.

The clonotype comes from a man between 18 and 29 years old in good health and CMV-seronegative. Sequenced input: PBMCs. The chain recombines TRBV5-8 with TRBJ1-5; the match to TRBD1 covers 7 bases. The CDR3 DNA reads as TGTGCCAGCAGTTCGTTGAGACAGGGACGGAATCAGCCCCAGCATTTT. It is translated as CASSSLRQGRNQPQHF.